This TCR beta chain was sequenced for a study of blood T cell repertoires in COVID-19 (dated by TCRdb to the early 2020s). With respect to the entire study: Collaborator samples came from the United States, Italy and Spain and covered acute and convalescent phases of COVID-19. Samples were obtained from the ongoing ImmuneRACE study (first 160 participants) and from about 1,300 subjects provided by 6 global collaborators. The dataset comprised deeply sampled blood TCRbeta repertoires from subjects exposed to, actively infected with, or recovered from COVID-19. A freely available public database, intended as a resource for researchers studying the immune response to SARS-CoV-2, is where the repertoires were released. The material from the prospective study consisted of cDNA or gDNA derived from T cells, B-cell-depleted T cells, or PBMCs. A de-identified subject ID, COVID-19 status, age in years and sex were almost always included in the sample metadata. Where available, HLA class I and class II types were taken from metadata supplied by the sample provider and were not determined by assay-based typing.

In regard to this clone: Its antigen remains undetermined. The sample holds no much larger clone one base away, and base qualities are not on file.

The study at large found these results: Clinical and demographic metadata were provided uncurated, with the amount varying by source and participant.

The CDR3, from cysteine to phenylalanine, totals 15 residues. This entry keeps only the CDR3 DNA: 45 bases, framed from base 1. V gives up 0 bases and J gives up 10 bases, and the segment between their germline ends measures 15 bases. CDR1 LGHNA and CDR2 YSLEER were looked up in the germline V gene. TCRbeta CDR3 regions were amplified from genomic DNA by means of the immunoSEQ Assay, a bias-controlled multiplex PCR. Per the authors' processing: The number of nucleated cells in each sample was estimated from the amplification of reference gene primers within the assay. Sequence reads were collapsed and filtered to measure the absolute abundance of every unique TCRbeta CDR3 rearrangement. For each sample, productive Simpson clonality was calculated by taking the square root of Simpson's diversity index across productive rearrangements. This is the immuneACCESS table as TCRdb keeps it, with only in-frame sequences that have V and J called. A part of the clones is gone; compared with another copy, unresolved V genes explain less than half, and the rest is unexplained. The V and J calls and clone size were taken over from that table, and D and trimming were inferred from the DNA. For this sample there are about 76,000 clones; around 91% appear just once. The top ten clones comprise around 5.8% of the sample.

The collaborating institutions used their own protocols to collect whole blood in K2EDTA tubes. For TCRbeta analysis, collaborators shipped samples as frozen whole blood, isolated PBMCs, or DNA extracted from either of those sample types. This receptor chain uses TRBV4-3 and TRBJ1-4; possibly the D gene is TRBD1, per 5 matching bases. The sequencing sample was made of peripheral blood. This receptor was obtained from a human donor in a cohort sampled during active COVID-19. The nucleotide sequence is TGCGCCAGCAGCCAAGATCGAGGGGAGGAGGGAAAACTGTTTTTT. Translated, it reads CASSQDRGEEGKLFF.